This T cell receptor beta chain stems from a study of CD8+ T cells in alopecia areata. Treatment in this sample: oral pan-JAK inhibitor, 5-10 mg twice daily. Regarding the study as a whole: Normal scalp showed lower clonality than lesional scalp, especially alopecia totalis/universalis. Amid tofacitinib therapy, many expanded lesional clones stayed present in scalp and blood.

About this clone itself: Its target is not known.

RNA, once extracted, was reverse transcribed into cDNA for use as the sequencing template. TCRdb keeps only in-frame clones here, not all; method: immunoSEQ multiplex PCR. The repertoire holds hundreds of thousands of clones, with over 45% as singletons. Trimming removed 4 bases at V and 8 bases at J, with 16 bases between. CDR3 size: 14 residues. Germline CDR1 is SGHDT and CDR2 is YYEEEE. The sequences come from CD4+ T cells sorted from blood, collected at approximately week 51, from a patient treated with tofacitinib. The chain uses TRBV5-6 and TRBJ2-1, with D possibly matching TRBD2 (6 bases). The clonotype comes from a human donor with alopecia areata. The CDR3 loop is CASSRLGRLDEQFF. CDR3 coding DNA: TGTGCCAGCAGCCGACTAGGGAGGTTGGATGAGCAGTTCTTC.